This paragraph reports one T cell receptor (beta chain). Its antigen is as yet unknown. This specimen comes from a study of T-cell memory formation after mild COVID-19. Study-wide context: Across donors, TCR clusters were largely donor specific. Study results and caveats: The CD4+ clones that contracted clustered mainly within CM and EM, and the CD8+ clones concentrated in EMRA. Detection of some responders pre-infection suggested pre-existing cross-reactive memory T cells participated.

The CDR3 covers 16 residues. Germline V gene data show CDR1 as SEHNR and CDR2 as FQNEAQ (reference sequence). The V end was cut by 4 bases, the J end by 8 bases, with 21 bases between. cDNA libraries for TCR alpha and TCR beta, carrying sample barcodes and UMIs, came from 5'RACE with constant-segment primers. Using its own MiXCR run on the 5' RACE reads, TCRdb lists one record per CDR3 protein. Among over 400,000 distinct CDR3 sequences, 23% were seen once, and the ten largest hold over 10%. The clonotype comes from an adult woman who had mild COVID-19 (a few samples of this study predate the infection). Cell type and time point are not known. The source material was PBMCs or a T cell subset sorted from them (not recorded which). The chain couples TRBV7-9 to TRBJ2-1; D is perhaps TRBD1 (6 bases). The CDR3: CASSSSFRDNRDEQFF. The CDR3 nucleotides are TGTGCCAGCAGCTCATCCTTCCGGGACAACCGCGATGAGCAGTTCTTC.